The 19 T cell receptor beta chains in this list originate from one sample, sequenced in a study of blood T cell repertoires in COVID-19. Sequenced by immunoSEQ multiplex PCR; TCRdb stores in-frame clones only, minus some. Of 350,000 to 450,000 clones listed, roughly 89% were seen once; the top ten hold about 1.7%. Sequenced input: PBMCs or T cells enriched from blood (not recorded which). The origin of the receptors is a woman in her thirties who had recovered from COVID-19.

The rearrangement links TRBV30 to TRBJ2-3; no clear D gene. V lost 1 base and J 2 bases, leaving 7 bases between the germline ends. This CDR3 region has 13 residues. Germline V gene sequence: CDR1 GTSNPN, CDR2 SVGIG (reference sequence). The CDR3 here is CAWSGDYTDTQYF. CDR3 nucleotide sequence: TGTGCCTGGAGTGGCGATTACACAGATACGCAGTATTTT.

The chain joins TRBV6-4 to TRBJ1-1; 12 nucleotides align to TRBD1. This CDR3 is built from 14 residues. Trimming removed 6 bases from V and 8 bases from J; junction bases left unmatched: 7. Germline CDR1 and CDR2: MRHNA and SNTAGT. The CDR3 DNA is TGTGCCAGCAGGCGGGACAGGGGGCATTTGGAAGCTTTCTTT. Translating gives CASRRDRGHLEAFF.

V gene TRBV10-3 combines with J gene TRBJ1-1; D call uncertain. Germline V gene lookup returns CDR1 ENHRY and CDR2 SYGVKD. The CDR3 extends over 15 amino acids. V was pared by 0 bases and J by 4 bases, with 12 bases between. As DNA, the CDR3 is TGTGCCATCAGTGAGTCAATTCTCCTAGGCACTGAAGCTTTCTTT. Its translation is CAISESILLGTEAFF.

The chain recombines TRBV19 with TRBJ1-2; D remains ambiguous. Germline values: CDR1 LNHDA, CDR2 SQIVND (reference sequence). The CDR3 is 15 amino acids. V was cut by 6 bases and J by 1 base, with 15 bases left in between. CDR3 sequence reads: CASSPWTRDNYGYTF. In DNA form, the CDR3 reads TGTGCCAGTAGCCCTTGGACTAGGGATAACTATGGCTACACCTTC.

The chain combines TRBV28 with TRBJ2-7, with 10 bases that match TRBD1. The CDR3 covers 15 residues. J gave up 3 bases and V 8 bases, and 10 bases lay outside the gene matches. CDR1 is MDHEN and CDR2 is SYDVKM in the germline V gene. The CDR3 loop reads CASQGEGQGLYEQYF. Written as DNA, the CDR3 is TGTGCCAGCCAGGGGGAGGGACAGGGGCTCTACGAGCAGTACTTC.

V is TRBV12-5 and J is TRBJ2-2; D gene unclear. From germline, CDR1 is LGHNT and CDR2 FRNRAP. Trimming took 4 bases from V and 0 from J, leaving 15 bases between them. This CDR3 has 17 amino acids. Here the CDR3 DNA reads TGTGCTAGTGGTTATTCTCCTACCACTACGAACACCGGGGAGCTGTTTTTT. This encodes CASGYSPTTTNTGELFF.

This clone was seen a single time. This chain links TRBV23-1 with TRBJ2-7; D remains unclear. TRBV23-1 is labeled an ORF, and its function is uncertain. The CDR3 consists of 16 residues. Trimming stripped 0 bases from V and 3 bases from J, with 15 bases between. CDR3 DNA: TGCGCCAGCAGTCAATCGGAGATGCAGACCCGCTACGAGCAGTACTTC. Its protein product is CASSQSEMQTRYEQYF.

The V call is TRBV11-3, the J call TRBJ2-7; D is uncertain. V gave up 5 bases and J gave up 6 bases, with 11 bases separating them. The CDR3 has 12 residues. Germline-derived CDR1 and CDR2 are SGHNT and YENEEA. The CDR3 DNA is TGTGCCAGCAGCGCCTCCTCCGGCGAGCAGTACTTC. This gives the protein CASSASSGEQYF. Full variable domain (remainder filled in from reference TRBV11-3 and TRBJ2-7): EAGVVQSPRYKIIEKKQPVAFWCNPISGHNTLYWYLQNLGQGPELLIRYENEEAVDDSQLPKDRFSAERLKGVDSTLKIQPAELGDSAVYLCASSASSGEQYFGPGTRLTVT.

V gene TRBV5-1 combines with J gene TRBJ2-7; 9 bases agree with TRBD1. Germline V gives CDR1 SGHRS, CDR2 YFSETQ. V trimming: 6 bases; J trimming: 3 bases; junction bases outside the gene matches: 10. The length of the CDR3 is 15 residues. This chain's CDR3 is CASTKTGQGNYEQYF. The CDR3 bases are TGCGCCAGCACCAAGACGGGACAGGGAAACTACGAGCAGTACTTC.

The chain uses TRBV5-1 and TRBJ2-7, with TRBD1 identical over 9 bases. Germline V gene lookup returns CDR1 SGHRS and CDR2 YFSETQ. The CDR3 is made up of 11 amino acids. Trimming took 8 bases from V and 6 from J; bases not matched to a gene: 3. CDR3 sequence reads: CASGTGFEQYF. The DNA for the CDR3 is TGCGCCAGTGGGACAGGGTTCGAGCAGTACTTC.

This clone is a singleton in its sample. This chain uses TRBV27 with TRBJ2-1, with TRBD2 as a possible D gene (6 bases). The V end lost 6 bases, the J end lost 8 bases, and 20 bases lay between the germline ends. Per germline, CDR1 MNHEY and CDR2 SMNVEV (reference sequence). The length of the CDR3 is 15 residues. This chain's CDR3 is CASRLAAWWADEQFF. The CDR3, as DNA: TGTGCCAGCAGACTAGCAGCGTGGTGGGCCGATGAGCAGTTCTTC.

The chain links TRBV27 to TRBJ2-2; 9 positions agree with TRBD1. CDR3 length equals 16 residues. Per the germline V gene, CDR1 is MNHEY and CDR2 is SMNVEV (reference sequence). The ends lost 5 bases at V and 5 bases at J; junction bases unmatched: 9. Here the CDR3 DNA reads TGTGCCAGCAGTCCCGGACAGGGGAGATGGACCGGGGAGCTGTTTTTT. Protein sequence: CASSPGQGRWTGELFF.

V is TRBV7-9 and J is TRBJ1-3, with a weak D call TRBD1 (6 bases). Germline lookup yields CDR1 SEHNR and CDR2 FQNEAQ (reference sequence). CDR3 length: 14 amino acids. V lost 3 bases, J lost 5 bases, and 11 bases lay in between. CDR3 in amino acids: CASSFTGTRNTIYF. In DNA form, the CDR3 reads TGTGCCAGCAGCTTTACAGGGACTAGAAACACCATATATTTT. Looking up the rest from reference TRBV7-9 and TRBJ1-3 gives the full variable domain: DTGVSQNPRHKITKRGQNVTFRCDPISEHNRLYWYRQTLGQGPEFLTYFQNEAQLEKSRLLSDRFSAERPKGSFSTLEIQRTEQGDSAMYLCASSFTGTRNTIYFGEGSWLTVV.

This rearrangement joins TRBV12-5 to TRBJ1-5; weak D call: TRBD1 (6 bases). There are 13 residues in the CDR3. The germline V gene encodes CDR1 LGHNT and CDR2 FRNRAP. Deletions cut 7 bases from V and 4 bases from J, with 11 bases between. The CDR3 DNA follows: TGTGCTAGTGCCCCGGGACAAAATCAGCCCCAGCATTTT. Its translation is CASAPGQNQPQHF.

Only a few counts were recorded for this clone. The V call is TRBV19, the J call TRBJ1-5, with 11 bases lining up with TRBD1. The CDR3 has 18 amino acids. Germline CDR1 LNHDA, CDR2 SQIVND (reference sequence). V gave up 5 bases and J gave up 6 bases; unmatched junction bases: 15. The CDR3 sequence: CASSLRTGGVGWPQPQHF. DNA of the CDR3: TGTGCCAGTAGTCTTAGGACAGGGGGCGTTGGTTGGCCTCAGCCCCAGCATTTT.

The V and J genes are TRBV3-1 (or the pseudogene TRBV3-2) and TRBJ1-1; D unclear. The germline CDR1 and CDR2 sequences are LGHDT and YNNKEL (reference sequence). This CDR3 comprises 15 residues. V shed 1 base and J shed 4 bases, with 13 bases lying between them. The CDR3 spells CASSQGKPGVTEAFF. The CDR3 nucleotides read TGTGCCAGCAGCCAAGGAAAGCCCGGGGTCACTGAAGCTTTCTTT.

The CDR3 spells CAISEGGTGGQPQHF. In DNA form, the CDR3 reads TGTGCCATCAGTGAGGGGGGCACGGGGGGTCAGCCCCAGCATTTT. J is TRBJ1-5 and V is TRBV10-3; maybe TRBD1 (6 bases). Germline CDR1 reads ENHRY; CDR2 reads SYGVKD. V was trimmed by 2 bases and J by 6 bases, leaving 14 bases between them. The CDR3 has 15 residues.

V usage is TRBV24-1 and J usage is TRBJ2-7; the match to TRBD2 covers 9 bases. Trimming removed 5 bases from V and 4 bases from J; junction bases left unmatched: 8. The germline CDR1 and CDR2 sequences are KGHDR and SFDVKD. This CDR3 has 15 amino acids. The CDR3 reads CATSAGREGQYEQYF. DNA of the CDR3: TGTGCCACCAGTGCAGGGCGGGAGGGCCAATACGAGCAGTACTTC.

This clone has only one observation. The chain combines TRBV24-1 with TRBJ1-1; D is unresolved. The germline gives CDR1 KGHDR, CDR2 SFDVKD. V was cut by 6 bases and J by 1 base, with 8 bases left in between. The CDR3 is 13 amino acids. The chain's CDR3 is CATSREWNTEAFF. For the CDR3, the DNA is TGTGCCACCAGTAGGGAGTGGAACACTGAAGCTTTCTTT.